The 26 T cell receptor beta chains reported below all come from one sample, sequenced in a study of lymphopenia after photon versus proton radiotherapy. The table came from immunoSEQ multiplex PCR; TCRdb's copy has only in-frame clones and leaves some out. This sample carries 20,000 to 30,000 clones, about nine tenths of them seen once, and the ten largest clones take 0.81%. Specimen: peripheral blood, collected from a patient treated with photon-based radiotherapy. Receptors were obtained from a woman aged 45-65 years with cholangiocarcinoma.

This sequence joins TRBV10-3 and TRBJ2-2; TRBD1 aligns across 7 bases. This CDR3 is built from 15 residues. CDR1 and CDR2 from the germline V gene are ENHRY and SYGVKD. Losses at the gene ends were 4 bases for V and 7 bases for J; bases not matched to a gene: 9. CDR3 bases: TGTGCCATCAGTGCAGTCGACAGGGTGGTCGGGGAGCTGTTTTTT. Encoded protein: CAISAVDRVVGELFF.

A note on this clone: At one end, the junction sequence differs from germline, possibly due to a read error. The chain couples TRBV6-1 to TRBJ2-7, with 7 bases identical to TRBD1. The CDR3 consists of 14 residues. Germline V lookup: CDR1 MNHNS, CDR2 SASEGT. The CDR3 reads CAGKTGTASYEQYF. The CDR3, as DNA: TGTGCCGGCAAAACCGGGACAGCCTCCTACGAACAGTACTTC.

This clone was recorded once. The chain joins TRBV28 to TRBJ2-3; tentatively, D is TRBD1 (5 bases). CDR3 length: 12 residues. Germline assignment: CDR1 MDHEN and CDR2 SYDVKM. Trimming stripped 1 base from V and 9 bases from J, with 8 bases between. The CDR3 DNA reads as TGTGCCAGCAGTTTATCTAGGGGAACGCAGTATTTT. Its translation: CASSLSRGTQYF.

The chain employs TRBV4-2 and TRBJ2-2; D assignment may be TRBD1 or TRBD2 (6 bases each). Germline CDR1 and CDR2: LGHNA and YNFKEQ. V lost 1 base and J lost 5, with 17 bases in between. The CDR3 covers 17 residues. CDR3 nucleotide sequence: TGTGCCAGCAGCCAAGTAGGACCGGGGGCGGGGACCGGGGAGCTGTTTTTT. This sequence encodes CASSQVGPGAGTGELFF.

The chain uses TRBV19 and TRBJ1-2, with TRBD1 matching over 7 bases. Germline CDR1 LNHDA, CDR2 SQIVND (reference sequence). J gave up 4 bases and V 3 bases, and 8 bases lay outside the gene matches. The CDR3 has 15 residues. In DNA form, the CDR3 reads TGTGCCAGTAGTATTATAGAGGACAGGCTCTATGGCTACACCTTC. Its translation is CASSIIEDRLYGYTF.

The V and J genes are TRBV5-1 and TRBJ1-1; TRBD1 might be the D (5 bases). Germline V CDR1 and CDR2: SGHRS, YFSETQ. V was shortened by 4 bases and J by 0 bases, with 16 bases between the two germline ends. The CDR3 has 16 amino acids. CDR3 sequence (DNA): TGCGCCAGCAGCAAAAACGCCGGGGCCATGAACACTGAAGCTTTCTTT. Translation: CASSKNAGAMNTEAFF.

The chain joins TRBV19 to TRBJ1-6, with D perhaps TRBD1 (5 bases). The CDR3 runs 14 residues. V lost 5 bases and J lost 2, with 7 bases in between. Germline assignment: CDR1 LNHDA and CDR2 SQIVND (reference sequence). The CDR3 here is CASSGTTYNSPLHF. For the CDR3, the DNA is TGTGCCAGTAGTGGGACGACCTATAATTCACCCCTCCACTTT.

V and J are TRBV7-9 and TRBJ2-3, with D unclear. The germline V and J ends were trimmed by 4 bases and 2 bases, with 7 bases remaining between them. This CDR3 region has 13 residues. Germline CDR1 reads SEHNR; CDR2 reads FQNEAQ (reference sequence). In DNA, the CDR3 is TGTGCCAGCAGCTCGACTTACACAGATACGCAGTATTTT. It yields the protein CASSSTYTDTQYF.

CDR3 sequence reads: CASSPDRSGTQYF. CDR3 nucleotide sequence: TGTGCCAGCTCACCAGACAGGTCCGGGACCCAGTACTTC. The V and J genes are TRBV18 and TRBJ2-5; possibly TRBD1 for D (6 bases). The CDR3 contains 13 residues. From germline, CDR1 is KGHSH and CDR2 LQKENI. V shed 2 bases and J shed 7 bases, with 11 bases lying between them. Together with reference TRBV18 and TRBJ2-5, the CDR3 gives the full variable domain: NAGVMQNPRHLVRRRGQEARLRCSPMKGHSHVYWYRQLPEEGLKFMVYLQKENIIDESGMPKERFSAEFPKEGPSILRIQQVVRGDSAAYFCASSPDRSGTQYFGPGTRLLVL.

J is TRBJ2-5 and V is TRBV7-9; the D call may be TRBD1 or TRBD2 (5 bases each). CDR3 length: 16 residues. Germline CDR1 and CDR2: SEHNR and FQNEAQ (reference sequence). V gave up 6 bases and J gave up 5 bases, with 22 bases separating them. In DNA, the CDR3 is TGTGCCAGCAGTTCCATATGGGACGGCTTCACCGAGACCCAGTACTTC. It specifies CASSSIWDGFTETQYF.

V gene TRBV10-3 combines with J gene TRBJ2-1; a weak D match, TRBD2 (6 bases). The V and J ends lost 2 bases and 3 bases respectively, with 14 bases between them. CDR1 and CDR2 from the germline V gene are ENHRY and SYGVKD. CDR3 length: 16 residues. Written as DNA, the CDR3 is TGTGCCATCAGTGAGACGGTTGTGGGGGGCTACAATGAGCAGTTCTTC. Residues: CAISETVVGGYNEQFF.

The chain has TRBV14 and TRBJ2-7; possible D gene TRBD1, 6 bases. CDR1 SGHDN and CDR2 FVKESK come from the germline V gene. V lost 1 base to trimming and J lost 3 bases, with 19 bases between them. The CDR3 length is 17 residues. CDR3 loop: CASSQGQQGRNSYEQYF. The CDR3 coding sequence is TGTGCCAGCAGCCAAGGCCAACAGGGTCGGAATAGCTACGAGCAGTACTTC.

This clone was seen more than once but under ten times. This chain uses TRBV9 with TRBJ1-4; a possible D gene is TRBD1 (5 bases). The CDR3 runs 16 residues. Trimming took off 2 bases at V and 2 bases at J, with 13 bases between the two ends. CDR1 and CDR2 (germline): SGDLS, YYNGEE. The CDR3 loop reads CASSVGAGYTNEKLFF. CDR3 coding DNA: TGTGCCAGCAGCGTTGGAGCAGGGTATACTAATGAAAAACTGTTTTTT.

The chain employs TRBV27 and TRBJ1-4; TRBD1 agrees at 10 bases. CDR1 is MNHEY, CDR2 SMNVEV, per germline (reference sequence). The CDR3 sequence is 18 residues long. V was pared by 6 bases and J by 6 bases, with 16 bases of the junction left unmatched. The CDR3 is CASSKERDRDRGDEKLFF. In DNA, the CDR3 is TGTGCCAGCAGCAAGGAGCGAGATAGGGACAGGGGAGATGAAAAACTGTTTTTT.

The chain uses TRBV4-1 and TRBJ1-5, with 11 bases aligning to TRBD1. V was pared by 1 base and J by 2 bases, with 13 bases of the junction left unmatched. The CDR3 contains 20 residues. Germline CDR1 is MGHRA and CDR2 is YSYEKL. DNA for the CDR3: TGCGCCAGCAGCCAAGTAGGGACAGGGGGACCTCGCTCCGGCAATCAGCCCCAGCATTTT. Encoded protein: CASSQVGTGGPRSGNQPQHF.

V and J are TRBV6-5 and TRBJ1-6, with 10 bases fitting TRBD1. With 4 bases clipped from V and 10 bases from J, the junction kept 1 base outside the gene matches. The V gene's germline CDR1 is MNHEY and CDR2 SVGAGI. This CDR3 is 13 amino acids long. The CDR3, as DNA: TGTGCCAGCAGTTGGGACAGGGGATCACCCCTCCACTTT. The encoded protein is CASSWDRGSPLHF.

V usage is TRBV9 and J usage is TRBJ2-7, with TRBD1 matching 7 bases. The germline V gene has CDR1 SGDLS and CDR2 YYNGEE. With 4 bases clipped from V and 6 bases from J, the junction kept 10 bases outside the gene matches. The CDR3 is 14 amino acids. DNA for the CDR3: TGTGCCAGCAGCTTCTTACAGGGGAAGGGCGAGCAGTACTTC. Translation gives CASSFLQGKGEQYF.

The chain couples TRBV18 to TRBJ1-1, with D hard to call. CDR3 length equals 17 residues. Trimming cost V 3 bases and J 5 bases, with 22 bases left between them. CDR1 and CDR2 (germline): KGHSH, LQKENI. The CDR3 is CASSPNRLTQKGTEAFF. In nucleotides, the CDR3 is TGTGCCAGCTCACCTAACCGATTAACACAAAAAGGGACTGAAGCTTTCTTT.

The rearrangement joins TRBV4-3 to TRBJ2-5; TRBD1 is a possible D gene (6 bases). Germline V gives CDR1 LGHNA, CDR2 YSLEER. The V end was cut by 0 bases, the J end by 5 bases, with 10 bases between. CDR3 length: 14 residues. The CDR3 DNA reads as TGCGCCAGCAGCCAAGATGTGAGGGGGGAGACCCAGTACTTC. This gives the protein CASSQDVRGETQYF.

In this sample, this clone turned up once. The J gene is TRBJ1-5, the V gene TRBV5-6; D remains ambiguous. The CDR3 has 15 residues. The V gene lost 3 bases and the J gene lost 0 bases, with 10 bases spanning the gap. Germline values: CDR1 SGHDT, CDR2 YYEEEE. The CDR3 nucleotides read TGTGCCAGCAGCTCCCGTGGGTATAGCAATCAGCCCCAGCATTTT. This translates into CASSSRGYSNQPQHF.

CDR3 DNA sequence: TGTGCCAGTAGTATGGAGCAGGATGTTCAGCCCCAGCATTTT. This encodes CASSMEQDVQPQHF. The gene calls are TRBV19 and TRBJ1-5; D remains unclear. Germline V gene data show CDR1 as LNHDA and CDR2 as SQIVND (reference sequence). V was clipped by 3 bases and J by 6 bases, with 12 bases between them. This CDR3 has 14 amino acids.

This sequence joins TRBV6-6 and TRBJ2-7; TRBD2 agrees at 8 bases. The CDR3 has 14 residues. The V segment lost 7 bases and the J segment 0 bases; nucleotides outside the gene matches: 5. CDR1 MNHNY and CDR2 SVGAGI come from the germline V gene (reference sequence). Here the CDR3 reads CASTGRVSSYEQYF. Written as DNA, the CDR3 is TGTGCCAGCACCGGGAGGGTGAGCTCCTACGAGCAGTACTTC.

The rearrangement joins TRBV28 to TRBJ1-1, with D uncertain. The CDR3 is made up of 13 amino acids. V lost 8 bases, J lost 3 bases, and 13 bases lay in between. Germline CDR1 and CDR2: MDHEN and SYDVKM. The CDR3 loop is CASETHVDTEAFF. The CDR3 nucleotides read TGTGCCAGCGAAACCCACGTTGACACTGAAGCTTTCTTT.

The V call is TRBV9, the J call TRBJ2-3; D perhaps matches TRBD1 (5 bases). The CDR3 runs 14 residues. The V gene's germline CDR1 is SGDLS and CDR2 YYNGEE. The V end lost 3 bases, the J end lost 3 bases, and 11 bases lay between the germline ends. This chain's CDR3 is CASSGEQGTDTQYF. DNA for the CDR3: TGTGCCAGCAGCGGAGAGCAGGGAACAGATACGCAGTATTTT.

This chain joins TRBV7-6 and TRBJ2-7; 10 bases line up with TRBD1. The V and J ends lost 6 bases and 2 bases, in that order; junction bases with no gene match: 7. This CDR3 spans 15 amino acids. Per germline, CDR1 SGHVS and CDR2 FNYEAQ. The CDR3 here is CASSSGTGVTYEQYF. The CDR3 nucleotides are TGTGCCAGCAGTTCCGGGACAGGGGTTACCTACGAGCAGTACTTC.

This rearrangement joins TRBV5-1 to TRBJ1-5, with TRBD1 identical over 10 bases. Looked up from germline, CDR1 is SGHRS and CDR2 is YFSETQ. V lost 3 bases to trimming and J lost 2 bases; unmatched junction nucleotides: 2. The CDR3 runs to 15 residues. In DNA form, the CDR3 reads TGCGCCAGCAGCTCCGGGACAGGGGGCAATCAGCCCCAGCATTTT. Amino acids: CASSSGTGGNQPQHF.